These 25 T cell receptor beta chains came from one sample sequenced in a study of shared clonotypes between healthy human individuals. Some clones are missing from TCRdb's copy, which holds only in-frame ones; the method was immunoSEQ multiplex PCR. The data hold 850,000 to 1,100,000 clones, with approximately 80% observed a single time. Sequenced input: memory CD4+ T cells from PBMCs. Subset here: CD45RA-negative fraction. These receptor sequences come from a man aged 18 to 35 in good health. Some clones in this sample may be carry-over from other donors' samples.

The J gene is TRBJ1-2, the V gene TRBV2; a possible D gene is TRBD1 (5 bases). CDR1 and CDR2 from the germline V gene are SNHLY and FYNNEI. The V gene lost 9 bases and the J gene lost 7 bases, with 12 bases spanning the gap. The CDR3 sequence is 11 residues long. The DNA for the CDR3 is TGTGCCAGTGGGGGGGACCTTGGCTACACCTTC. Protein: CASGGDLGYTF.

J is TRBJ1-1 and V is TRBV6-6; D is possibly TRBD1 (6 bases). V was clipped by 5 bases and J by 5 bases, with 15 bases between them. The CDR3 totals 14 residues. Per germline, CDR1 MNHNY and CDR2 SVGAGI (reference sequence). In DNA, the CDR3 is TGTGCCAGCAGTAAATCGGACAGTTCTACTGAAGCTTTCTTT. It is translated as CASSKSDSSTEAFF.

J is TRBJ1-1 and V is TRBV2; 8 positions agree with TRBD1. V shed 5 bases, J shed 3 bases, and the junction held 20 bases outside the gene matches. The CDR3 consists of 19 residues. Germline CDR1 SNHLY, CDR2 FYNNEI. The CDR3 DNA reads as TGTGCCAGCAGTACAAGAAGAGGACAGGGTAGGTCCGCGGACACTGAAGCTTTCTTT. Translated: CASSTRRGQGRSADTEAFF. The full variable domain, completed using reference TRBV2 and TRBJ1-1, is EPEVTQTPSHQVTQMGQEVILRCVPISNHLYFYWYRQILGQKVEFLVSFYNNEISEKSEIFDDQFSVERPDGSNFTLKIRSTKLEDSAMYFCASSTRRGQGRSADTEAFFGQGTRLTVV.

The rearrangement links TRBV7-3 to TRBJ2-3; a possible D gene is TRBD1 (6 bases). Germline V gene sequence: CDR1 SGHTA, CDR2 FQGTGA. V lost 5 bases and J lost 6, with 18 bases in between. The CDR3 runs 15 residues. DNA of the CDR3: TGTGCCAGCAGCGGGGGCGGCAGCCTCAGGGATACGCAGTATTTT. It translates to CASSGGGSLRDTQYF.

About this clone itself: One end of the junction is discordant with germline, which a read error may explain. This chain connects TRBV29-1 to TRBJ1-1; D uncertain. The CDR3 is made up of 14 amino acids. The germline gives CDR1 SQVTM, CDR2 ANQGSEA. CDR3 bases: TGCAGCGTTGTTCGAGGAAACATGAACACCGAAGCTTTCTTT. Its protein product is CSVVRGNMNTEAFF.

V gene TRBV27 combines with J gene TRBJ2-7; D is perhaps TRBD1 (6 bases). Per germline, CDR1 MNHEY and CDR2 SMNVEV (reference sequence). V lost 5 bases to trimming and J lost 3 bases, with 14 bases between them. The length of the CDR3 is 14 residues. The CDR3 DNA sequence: TGTGCCAGCAGTCCCCGACAGGCTTACTACGAGCAGTACTTC. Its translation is CASSPRQAYYEQYF.

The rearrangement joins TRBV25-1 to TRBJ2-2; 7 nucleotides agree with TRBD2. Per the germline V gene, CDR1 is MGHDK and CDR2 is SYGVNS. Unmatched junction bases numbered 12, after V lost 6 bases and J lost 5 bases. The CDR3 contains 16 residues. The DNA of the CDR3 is TGTGCCAGCAGCCGGGGACCGCACGGGGGGACCGGGGAGCTGTTTTTT. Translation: CASSRGPHGGTGELFF.

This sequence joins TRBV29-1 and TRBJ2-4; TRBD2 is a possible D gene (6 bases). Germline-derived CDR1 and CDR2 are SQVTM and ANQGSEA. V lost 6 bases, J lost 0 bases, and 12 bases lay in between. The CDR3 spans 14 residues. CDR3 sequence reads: CSVGGDLAKNIQYF. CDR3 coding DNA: TGCAGCGTCGGAGGGGATCTAGCCAAAAACATTCAGTACTTC.

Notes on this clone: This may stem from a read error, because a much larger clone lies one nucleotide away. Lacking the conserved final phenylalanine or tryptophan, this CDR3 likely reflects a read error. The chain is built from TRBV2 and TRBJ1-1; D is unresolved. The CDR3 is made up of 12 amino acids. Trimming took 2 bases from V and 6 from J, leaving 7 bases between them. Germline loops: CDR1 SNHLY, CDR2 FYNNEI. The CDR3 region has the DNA TGTGCCAGCAGTGAAAGAGCGGCTGAAGCTTTCCTT. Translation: CASSERAAEAFL.

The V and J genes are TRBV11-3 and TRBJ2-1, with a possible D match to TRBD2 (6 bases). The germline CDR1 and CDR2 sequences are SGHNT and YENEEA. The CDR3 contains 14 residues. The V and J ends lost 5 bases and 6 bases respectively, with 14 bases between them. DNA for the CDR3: TGTGCCAGCAGCCCCACCGGGAGCAGCAATGAGCAGTTCTTC. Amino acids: CASSPTGSSNEQFF.

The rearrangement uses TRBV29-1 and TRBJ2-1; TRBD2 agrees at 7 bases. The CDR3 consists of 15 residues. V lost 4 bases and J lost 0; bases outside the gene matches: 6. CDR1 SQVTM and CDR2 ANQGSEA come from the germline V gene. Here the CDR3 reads CSVAASGSSYNEQFF. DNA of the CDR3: TGCAGCGTTGCCGCTAGCGGCAGCTCCTACAATGAGCAGTTCTTC.

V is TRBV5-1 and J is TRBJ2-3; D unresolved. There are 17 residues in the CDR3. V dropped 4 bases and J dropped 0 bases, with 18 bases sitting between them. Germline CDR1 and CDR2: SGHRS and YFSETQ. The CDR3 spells CASSHYTALYSTDTQYF. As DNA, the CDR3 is TGCGCCAGCAGCCATTATACCGCTCTCTATAGCACAGATACGCAGTATTTT. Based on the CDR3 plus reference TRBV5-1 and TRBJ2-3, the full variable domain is KAGVTQTPRYLIKTRGQQVTLSCSPISGHRSVSWYQQTPGQGLQFLFEYFSETQRNKGNFPGRFSGRQFSNSRSEMNVSTLELGDSALYLCASSHYTALYSTDTQYFGPGTRLTVL.

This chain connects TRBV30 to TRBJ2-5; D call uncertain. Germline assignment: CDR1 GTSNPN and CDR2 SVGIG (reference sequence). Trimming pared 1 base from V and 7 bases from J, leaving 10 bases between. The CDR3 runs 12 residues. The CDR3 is CAWSAKFGTQYF. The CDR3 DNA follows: TGTGCCTGGAGTGCTAAATTTGGGACCCAGTACTTC.

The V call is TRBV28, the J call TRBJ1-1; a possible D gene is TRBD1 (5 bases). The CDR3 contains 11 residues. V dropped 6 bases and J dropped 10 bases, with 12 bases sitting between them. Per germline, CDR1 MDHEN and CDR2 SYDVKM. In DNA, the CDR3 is TGTGCCAGCAGCCCGGGGCCGGGAGCTTTCTTT. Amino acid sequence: CASSPGPGAFF. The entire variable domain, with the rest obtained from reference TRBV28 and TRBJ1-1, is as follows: DVKVTQSSRYLVKRTGEKVFLECVQDMDHENMFWYRQDPGLGLRLIYFSYDVKMKEKGDIPEGYSVSREKKERFSLILESASTNQTSMYLCASSPGPGAFFGQGTRLTVV.

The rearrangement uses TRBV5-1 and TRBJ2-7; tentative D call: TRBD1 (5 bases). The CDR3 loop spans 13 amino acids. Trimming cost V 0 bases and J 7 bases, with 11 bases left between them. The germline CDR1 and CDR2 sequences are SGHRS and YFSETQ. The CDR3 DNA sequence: TGCGCCAGCAGCTTGGCGCAGGGTGAAGAGCAGTACTTC. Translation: CASSLAQGEEQYF.

CDR3 sequence: CASSPPSPSGNTIYF. CDR3 in DNA: TGTGCCAGCTCACCACCTTCTCCCTCTGGAAACACCATATATTTT. V is TRBV18 and J is TRBJ1-3, with no clear D. Between the trimmed V and J ends, which lost 0 bases and 0 bases, there was a span of 6 bases. From germline, CDR1 is KGHSH and CDR2 LQKENI. The CDR3 is made up of 15 amino acids.

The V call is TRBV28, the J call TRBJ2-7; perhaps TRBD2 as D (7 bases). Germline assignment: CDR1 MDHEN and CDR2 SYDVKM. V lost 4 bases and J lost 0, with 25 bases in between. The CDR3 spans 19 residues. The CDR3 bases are TGTGCCAGCAGTTCTCTATGGGGGGGCAAGCGGGCGAGCTCCTACGAGCAGTACTTC. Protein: CASSSLWGGKRASSYEQYF. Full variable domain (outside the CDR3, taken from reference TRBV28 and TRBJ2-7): DVKVTQSSRYLVKRTGEKVFLECVQDMDHENMFWYRQDPGLGLRLIYFSYDVKMKEKGDIPEGYSVSREKKERFSLILESASTNQTSMYLCASSSLWGGKRASSYEQYFGPGTRLTVT.

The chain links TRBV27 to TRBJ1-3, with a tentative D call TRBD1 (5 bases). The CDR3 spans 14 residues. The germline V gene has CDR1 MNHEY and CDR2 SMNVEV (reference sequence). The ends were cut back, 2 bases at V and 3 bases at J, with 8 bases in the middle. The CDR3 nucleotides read TGTGCCAGCAGTTTACAGGGCAATGGAAACACCATATATTTT. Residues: CASSLQGNGNTIYF.

The DNA of the CDR3 is TGTGCCAGCAGTTACAGACCAACAGGGACCACTGAAGCTTTCTTT. It codes for CASSYRPTGTTEAFF. The chain combines TRBV6-5 with TRBJ1-1, with a possible D match to TRBD1 (6 bases). The germline V gene has CDR1 MNHEY and CDR2 SVGAGI. The CDR3 has 15 amino acids. Trimming removed 2 bases at V and 4 bases at J, with 14 bases between.

This chain's CDR3 is CASSVDPGGNYEQYF. The DNA for the CDR3 is TGTGCCAGCAGCGTAGACCCGGGAGGCAACTACGAGCAGTACTTC. The chain has TRBV9 and TRBJ2-7, with TRBD2 matching over 7 bases. Germline assignment: CDR1 SGDLS and CDR2 YYNGEE. The CDR3 extends over 15 amino acids. With V trimmed by 0 bases and J by 3 bases, 6 bases remained unmatched.

DNA of the CDR3: TGTGCCAGCAGCTTAGGGACAGGGAATTGGCAGTACTTC. Its protein is CASSLGTGNWQYF. The chain employs TRBV11-2 and TRBJ2-7; 8 positions agree with TRBD1. The V segment lost 1 base and the J segment 9 bases; nucleotides outside the gene matches: 5. From germline, CDR1 is SGHAT and CDR2 FQNNGV. This CDR3 spans 13 amino acids.

Here the CDR3 DNA reads TGTGCCAGCAGTTACCCCGCGGACAGGGGCGCTCAGGACCACTTT. It codes for CASSYPADRGAQDHF. V and J are TRBV6-5 and TRBJ1-6; 9 nucleotides line up with TRBD1. Losses at the gene ends were 2 bases for V and 18 bases for J; bases not matched to a gene: 14. CDR3 size: 15 residues. Germline V gene sequence: CDR1 MNHEY, CDR2 SVGAGI.

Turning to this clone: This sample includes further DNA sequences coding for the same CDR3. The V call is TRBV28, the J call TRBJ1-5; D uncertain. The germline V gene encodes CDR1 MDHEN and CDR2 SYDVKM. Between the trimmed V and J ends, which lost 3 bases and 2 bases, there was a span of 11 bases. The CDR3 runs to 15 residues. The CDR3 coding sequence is TGTGCCAGCAGTTTTGGAGCAGGAGGCAATCAGCCCCAGCATTTT. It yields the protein CASSFGAGGNQPQHF.

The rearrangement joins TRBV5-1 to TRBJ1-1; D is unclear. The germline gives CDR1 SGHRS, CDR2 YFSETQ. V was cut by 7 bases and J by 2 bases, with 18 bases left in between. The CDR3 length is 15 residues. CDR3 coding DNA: TGCGCCAGCCTCGTTCAGCCCGCGACTAACACTGAAGCTTTCTTT. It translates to CASLVQPATNTEAFF.

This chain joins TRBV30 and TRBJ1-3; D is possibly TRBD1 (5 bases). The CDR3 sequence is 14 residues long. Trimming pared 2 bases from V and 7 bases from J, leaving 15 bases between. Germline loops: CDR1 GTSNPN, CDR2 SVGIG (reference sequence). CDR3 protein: CAWSSGTAGNTIYF. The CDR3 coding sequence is TGTGCCTGGAGTTCCGGGACTGCCGGGAACACCATATATTTT.